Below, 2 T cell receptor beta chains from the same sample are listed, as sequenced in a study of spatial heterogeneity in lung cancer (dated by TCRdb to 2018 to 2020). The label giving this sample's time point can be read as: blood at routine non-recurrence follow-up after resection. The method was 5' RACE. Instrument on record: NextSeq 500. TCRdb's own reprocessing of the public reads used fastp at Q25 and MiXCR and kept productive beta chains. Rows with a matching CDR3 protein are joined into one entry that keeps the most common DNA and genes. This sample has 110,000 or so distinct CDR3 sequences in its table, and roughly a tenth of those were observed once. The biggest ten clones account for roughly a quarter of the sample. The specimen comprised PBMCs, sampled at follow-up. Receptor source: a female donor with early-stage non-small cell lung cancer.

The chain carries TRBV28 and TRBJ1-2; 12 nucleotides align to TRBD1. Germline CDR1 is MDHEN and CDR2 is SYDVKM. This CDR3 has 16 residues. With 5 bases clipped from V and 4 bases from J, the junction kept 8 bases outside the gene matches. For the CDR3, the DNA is TGTGCCAGCAGTACGCCGGGACAGGGGGCCGGCTATGGCTACACCTTC. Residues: CASSTPGQGAGYGYTF.

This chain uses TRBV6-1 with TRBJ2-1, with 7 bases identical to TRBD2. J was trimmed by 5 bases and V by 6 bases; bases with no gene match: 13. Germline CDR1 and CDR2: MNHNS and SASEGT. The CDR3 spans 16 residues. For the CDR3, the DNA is TGTGCCAGCAGCCCGAAGGGCGGGAGTCTCGACAATGAGCAGTTCTTC. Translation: CASSPKGGSLDNEQFF.